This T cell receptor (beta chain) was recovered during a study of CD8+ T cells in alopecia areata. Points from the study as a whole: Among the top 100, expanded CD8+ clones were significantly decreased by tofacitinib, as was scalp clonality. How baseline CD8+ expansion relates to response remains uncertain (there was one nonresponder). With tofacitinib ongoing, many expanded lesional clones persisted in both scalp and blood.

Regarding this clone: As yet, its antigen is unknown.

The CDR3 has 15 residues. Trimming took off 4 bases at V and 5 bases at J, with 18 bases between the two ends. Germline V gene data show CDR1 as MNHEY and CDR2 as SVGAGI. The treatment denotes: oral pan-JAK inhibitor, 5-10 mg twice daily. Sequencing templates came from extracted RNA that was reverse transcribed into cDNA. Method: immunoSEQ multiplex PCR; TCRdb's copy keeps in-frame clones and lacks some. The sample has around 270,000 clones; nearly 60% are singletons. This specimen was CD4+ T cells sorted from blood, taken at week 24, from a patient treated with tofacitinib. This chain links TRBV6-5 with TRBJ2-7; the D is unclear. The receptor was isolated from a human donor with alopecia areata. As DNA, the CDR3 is TGTGCCAGCAGTTCCTACCGACGCCTTGGTGACGAGCAGTACTTC. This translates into CASSSYRRLGDEQYF.